These T cell receptor beta chains were read from a single sample in a study of Graves' ophthalmopathy and Graves' hyperthyroidism. TCRdb itself ran the multiplex PCR reads through MiXCR, one entry per CDR3 protein. Of over 450,000 distinct CDR3 sequences listed, approximately 15% are singletons. Sequenced input: blood. Source of these receptors: a woman aged 25-40 years with Graves' ophthalmopathy. Each CDR3 is given with its conserved first and last residue. The D gene is left open where the match is weak. Some rows have no size entry. The others give once, few or many, or a class for an expanded clone.

d_gene | j_gene | v_gene | abundance | len | CDR3aa | CDR3nt
- | TRBJ2-7 | TRBV27 | - | 13 | CASSLWGGREQYF | TGTGCCAGCAGTTTATGGGGGGGGCGAGAGCAGTACTTC
- | TRBJ2-5 | TRBV12-3/TRBV12-4 | many | 16 | CASSSERVLEWETQYF | TGTGCCAGCAGTTCGGAGCGGGTGCTCGAGTGGGAGACCCAGTACTTC
- | TRBJ1-2 | TRBV29-1 | many | 13 | CSVDYTANYGYTF | TGCAGCGTTGACTACACCGCTAACTATGGCTACACCTTC
TRBD1 | TRBJ1-1 | TRBV4-1 | few | 15 | CASSQSYRGLAEAFF | TGCGCCAGCAGCCAATCCTACAGGGGACTGGCTGAAGCTTTCTTT
- | TRBJ1-5 | TRBV5-1 | - | 15 | CASSLEPHDAQPQHF | TGCGCCAGCAGCTTGGAACCCCACGATGCTCAGCCCCAGCATTTT
- | TRBJ1-1 | TRBV12-5 | many | 15 | CASGINRGMNTEAFF | TGTGCTAGTGGTATAAATCGTGGTATGAACACTGAAGCTTTCTTT
- | TRBJ2-7 | TRBV20-1 | few | 16 | CSALMPQKSSSYEQYF | TGCAGTGCTCTTATGCCCCAAAAGTCATCCTCCTACGAGCAGTACTTC
TRBD2 | TRBJ2-5 | TRBV28 | many | 15 | CASSIGLAVQETQYF | TGTGCCAGCAGCATCGGACTAGCGGTTCAAGAGACCCAGTACTTC
- | TRBJ1-2 | TRBV4-1 | - | 11 | CASSRGNGYTF | TGCGCCAGCAGCCGGGGTAATGGCTACACCTTC
- | TRBJ2-7 | TRBV6-1 | once | 14 | CASTPRGKSYEQYF | TGTGCCAGCACCCCCCGGGGAAAATCCTACGAGCAGTACTTC
TRBD1 | TRBJ1-1 | TRBV5-5 | few | 15 | CASSSSPTGGTEAFF | TGTGCCAGCAGCTCATCCCCTACAGGGGGCACTGAAGCTTTCTTT
- | TRBJ2-7 | TRBV24-1 | - | 13 | CATSDSDGYEQYF | TGTGCCACCAGTGATTCGGACGGCTACGAGCAGTACTTC
TRBD1 | TRBJ2-7 | TRBV18 | many | 13 | CASSDRGDHEQYF | TGTGCCAGCTCAGACAGGGGGGACCACGAGCAGTACTTC
- | TRBJ1-1 | TRBV6-1 | many | 15 | CASSRYRAKNTEAFF | TGTGCCAGCAGTAGATACAGGGCCAAGAACACTGAAGCTTTCTTT
TRBD1 | TRBJ1-5 | TRBV11-2 | many | 18 | CASSRRDRGAGGNQPQHF | TGTGCCAGCAGCCGCCGGGACAGGGGGGCGGGAGGGAATCAGCCCCAGCATTTT
TRBD1 | TRBJ2-7 | TRBV12-3/TRBV12-4 | many | 15 | CASSLGLDRDYEQYF | TGTGCCAGCAGCCTCGGGCTGGACAGGGACTACGAGCAGTACTTC
- | TRBJ2-7 | TRBV25-1 | few | 14 | CASSEGWDGYEQYF | TGTGCCAGCAGTGAGGGGTGGGACGGCTACGAGCAGTACTTC
TRBD1 | TRBJ2-7 | TRBV20-1 | many | 14 | CSAGKQGAGYEQYF | TGCAGTGCTGGCAAACAGGGGGCTGGCTACGAGCAGTACTTC
TRBD1 | TRBJ1-5 | TRBV7-4 | - | 17 | CASSLVWVQGGRHPQHF | TGTGCCAGCAGCTTAGTTTGGGTACAGGGGGGGCGACATCCCCAGCATTTT
TRBD2 | TRBJ2-7 | TRBV4-2 | - | 16 | CASSLLAGGPHYEQYF | TGTGCCAGCAGCCTGCTAGCGGGAGGGCCCCACTACGAGCAGTACTTC
- | TRBJ2-4 | TRBV2 | few | 15 | CASSISRDSGDIQYF | TGTGCCAGCAGTATTAGCCGGGACTCGGGAGACATTCAGTACTTC
- | TRBJ1-2 | TRBV2 | many | 17 | CASSKRQSVVINYGYTF | TGTGCCAGCAGTAAACGACAGTCTGTAGTGATTAACTATGGCTACACCTTC
TRBD1 | TRBJ2-7 | TRBV6-5 | many | 15 | CASSSPRDSLYEQYF | TGTGCCAGCAGCTCTCCTCGGGACAGCCTCTACGAGCAGTACTTC
TRBD2 | TRBJ2-1 | TRBV12-3/TRBV12-4 | - | 15 | CASSYRTSGNDEQFF | TGTGCCAGCAGCTACCGGACTAGCGGGAACGATGAGCAGTTCTTC
TRBD1 | TRBJ2-7 | TRBV4-1 | few | 15 | CASSHPGQKLYEQYF | TGCGCCAGCAGCCACCCGGGACAGAAACTTTACGAGCAGTACTTC